The 20 T cell receptor beta chains presented below share a single source sample, sequenced in a study of T-cell reconstitution after alpha-beta-depleted transplantation in children. This sample's TCRbeta library carried unique molecular identifier barcodes. Each CDR3 protein gets one entry after TCRdb re-called the PCR reads with MiXCR. This table holds approximately 200,000 distinct CDR3 sequences, more than 14% found once. The sequencing used PBMCs from the stem cell graft donor, collected from the stem cell graft. The origin of the receptors is a human donor who donated a stem cell graft to a child with acute lymphoblastic leukemia.

To note about this clonotype: The limits of the CDR3 on the DNA are not certain, so only TCRdb's listed CDR3 is given. The chain joins TRBV2 to TRBJ2-2; TRBD1, the table's D call, lacks a check against the DNA. The CDR3 has 15 amino acids, counting both end residues. Germline V gene sequence: CDR1 SNHLY, CDR2 FYNNEI. CDR3 protein: CASSELSGRAGELFF.

The chain combines TRBV12-3 or TRBV12-4 with TRBJ2-4; 9 bases align to TRBD1. V lost 6 bases to trimming and J lost 4 bases; unmatched junction nucleotides: 7. The CDR3 has 15 amino acids. The CDR3 DNA follows: TGTGCCAGCAGCATCCGGGGACAGGGAAAAAACATTCAGTACTTC. This sequence encodes CASSIRGQGKNIQYF.

In this sample, this clonotype turned up many times. V usage is TRBV5-1 and J usage is TRBJ1-1, with a tentative D call TRBD1 (6 bases). CDR1 is SGHRS, CDR2 YFSETQ, per germline. V lost 4 bases to trimming and J lost 5 bases, with 18 bases between them. The CDR3 runs 15 residues. DNA for the CDR3: TGCGCCAGCAGCGCCTCACAGGGTAGGGGAACTGAAGCTTTCTTT. Amino acid sequence: CASSASQGRGTEAFF.

The chain recombines TRBV20-1 with TRBJ2-7, with a possible D match to TRBD2 (6 bases). CDR1 DFQATT and CDR2 SNEGSKA come from the germline V gene (reference sequence). The V and J ends lost 5 bases and 4 bases respectively, with 15 bases between them. The CDR3 sequence is 13 residues long. CDR3 sequence reads: CSAEAGKGYEQYF. The CDR3 coding sequence is TGCAGTGCTGAAGCGGGTAAAGGTTACGAGCAGTACTTC.

This clonotype showed up many times. The chain uses TRBV4-1 and TRBJ1-4; no clear D. Germline V gene data show CDR1 as MGHRA and CDR2 as YSYEKL. The CDR3 consists of 14 residues. Trimming removed 7 bases from V and 7 bases from J, with 16 bases in between. CDR3 sequence reads: CASNQKGEGEKLFF. The CDR3 DNA reads TGCGCCAGCAATCAAAAGGGAGAGGGTGAAAAACTGTTTTTT.

This clonotype came up many times. This chain connects TRBV12-3 or TRBV12-4 to TRBJ2-5; 8 bases fit TRBD2. CDR3 size: 15 residues. V was pared by 3 bases and J by 2 bases, with 5 bases of the junction left unmatched. The CDR3 reads CASSFEREFQETQYF. The DNA for the CDR3 is TGTGCCAGCAGTTTTGAGCGGGAGTTTCAAGAGACCCAGTACTTC.

Notes on this clonotype: A much larger clone lies a single base off, so this may be a read error. The V gene is TRBV5-1, the J gene TRBJ2-3, with 8 positions matching TRBD2. In germline, CDR1 is SGHRS, CDR2 YFSETQ. The V and J ends lost 4 bases and 5 bases, in that order; junction bases with no gene match: 6. This CDR3 has 14 residues. DNA of the CDR3: TGCGCCAGCAGCGTACTAGCGGCGAAAGATACGCAGTATTTT. Protein sequence: CASSVLAAKDTQYF.

Comment on this clonotype: A much more abundant neighbour one base away suggests this may be a read error. The chain recombines TRBV15 with TRBJ1-3, with D unclear. Germline V gene sequence: CDR1 LNHNV, CDR2 YYDKDF (reference sequence). The CDR3 runs to 17 residues. In nucleotides, the CDR3 is TGTGCCACCAGCAGAGAAGCCCAGTCCTACTCTGGAAACAACATATATTTT. This translates into CATSREAQSYSGNNIYF.

A single count supports this clonotype. V and J are TRBV28 and TRBJ1-1; D possibly corresponds to TRBD1 (5 bases). The CDR3 covers 16 residues. Germline V gives CDR1 MDHEN, CDR2 SYDVKM. The V and J ends lost 5 bases and 0 bases respectively, with 16 bases between them. The CDR3 region is CASSTSGLSMNTEAFF. The DNA for the CDR3 is TGTGCCAGCAGTACATCGGGGCTTAGCATGAACACTGAAGCTTTCTTT.

This clonotype was observed many times. The rearrangement uses TRBV20-1 and TRBJ2-1; TRBD2 matches at 10 bases. CDR1 and CDR2 from the germline V gene are DFQATT and SNEGSKA (reference sequence). The length of the CDR3 is 15 residues. V was pared by 1 base and J by 6 bases, with 6 bases of the junction left unmatched. CDR3 sequence (DNA): TGCAGTGCTAGAGTAGCGGGAGGAGGTATCAATGAGCAGTTCTTC. This sequence encodes CSARVAGGGINEQFF.

The rearrangement links TRBV20-1 to TRBJ2-5; TRBD2 aligns across 10 bases. The length of the CDR3 is 16 residues. Germline CDR1 reads DFQATT; CDR2 reads SNEGSKA (reference sequence). V trimming: 2 bases; J trimming: 1 base; junction bases outside the gene matches: 7. The CDR3, as DNA: TGCAGTGCTAGAAGGACTAGCGGAGGCCTCCAAGAGACCCAGTACTTC. Its translation: CSARRTSGGLQETQYF.

This clonotype was recorded many times. This chain links TRBV10-3 with TRBJ2-3; TRBD2 agrees at 11 bases. CDR3 size: 16 residues. With V trimmed by 3 bases and J by 3 bases, 5 bases remained unmatched. The germline V gene encodes CDR1 ENHRY and CDR2 SYGVKD. The CDR3 loop is CAISDVAGGPTDTQYF. For the CDR3, the DNA is TGTGCCATCAGTGATGTAGCGGGAGGGCCTACAGATACGCAGTATTTT.

CDR3 sequence (DNA): TGCGCCAGCAGTCCTAAGGGACAGGGCCCCGGGGGGTCTTTGAACACTGAAGCTTTCTTT. As protein: CASSPKGQGPGGSLNTEAFF. The rearrangement joins TRBV4-1 to TRBJ1-1; 9 bases align to TRBD1. The CDR3 has 20 amino acids. V lost 6 bases to trimming and J lost 0 bases; unmatched junction nucleotides: 20. Looked up from germline, CDR1 is MGHRA and CDR2 is YSYEKL.

This clonotype was counted at least ten times. The chain couples TRBV9 to TRBJ1-3; tentatively, D is TRBD1 (6 bases). The CDR3 runs to 15 residues. Trimming took off 2 bases at V and 0 bases at J, with 9 bases between the two ends. Germline CDR1 and CDR2: SGDLS and YYNGEE. Written as DNA, the CDR3 is TGTGCCAGCAGCGTTGACAGGTTCTCTGGAAACACCATATATTTT. This sequence encodes CASSVDRFSGNTIYF.

Ten or more counts support this clonotype. The chain has TRBV20-1 and TRBJ1-1; D not certain. V lost 3 bases to trimming and J lost 4 bases, with 15 bases between them. CDR3 length: 14 amino acids. Germline V gives CDR1 DFQATT, CDR2 SNEGSKA (reference sequence). CDR3 nucleotides: TGCAGTGCTAGGCTATCAGGTCGGAGCACTGAAGCTTTCTTT. Translated, it gives CSARLSGRSTEAFF.

This clonotype has at least ten counts. The rearrangement links TRBV5-1 to TRBJ1-3, with a tentative D call TRBD1 (5 bases). Germline V CDR1 and CDR2: SGHRS, YFSETQ. The CDR3 sequence is 15 residues long. Trimming pared 4 bases from V and 4 bases from J, leaving 15 bases between. The CDR3: CASSLVGQGGNTIYF. The CDR3 bases are TGCGCCAGCAGCCTAGTTGGCCAGGGCGGAAACACCATATATTTT.

This clonotype has a count of ten or more. J is TRBJ1-6 and V is TRBV7-2, with no clear D. V lost 4 bases, J lost 15 bases, and 13 bases lay in between. Per germline, CDR1 SGHTA and CDR2 FQGNSA. CDR3 length: 12 residues. The chain's CDR3 is CASSSLYSFLHF. The CDR3 nucleotides are TGTGCCAGCAGCTCCCTTTACAGTTTCCTCCACTTT.

This clonotype appeared many times. This chain connects TRBV5-6 to TRBJ2-2, with D tentatively TRBD1 (5 bases). Trimming took 4 bases from V and 3 from J, leaving 19 bases between them. Germline-derived CDR1 and CDR2 are SGHDT and YYEEEE. The CDR3 is 17 residues long. CDR3 loop: CASSVTLTGADTGELFF. The CDR3, as DNA: TGTGCCAGCAGCGTGACCTTAACTGGGGCGGACACCGGGGAGCTGTTTTTT.

This clonotype appeared many times. J is TRBJ2-1 and V is TRBV20-1; 7 bases match TRBD2. Germline V gene sequence: CDR1 DFQATT, CDR2 SNEGSKA (reference sequence). V trimming: 0 bases; J trimming: 10 bases; junction bases outside the gene matches: 12. This CDR3 has 15 amino acids. CDR3 protein: CSARDPASGQSEQFF. CDR3 coding DNA: TGCAGTGCTAGAGATCCCGCTAGCGGTCAATCCGAGCAGTTCTTC.

Many counts were recorded for this clonotype. V is TRBV9 and J is TRBJ1-1, with 10 positions matching TRBD1. The germline V gene encodes CDR1 SGDLS and CDR2 YYNGEE. The CDR3 is made up of 14 amino acids. V lost 3 bases, J lost 4 bases, and 3 bases stayed unmatched. CDR3 coding DNA: TGTGCCAGCAGCGCGGGACAGGGGATCACTGAAGCTTTCTTT. It yields the protein CASSAGQGITEAFF.